The 28 T cell receptor beta chains below were found in one sample sequenced in a study of shared clonotypes between healthy human individuals. This table comes from immunoSEQ multiplex PCR, and its TCRdb copy is limited to in-frame clones, with some not included. This sample has about 2.3 million clones, with 93% found just once. The specimen was naive CD4+ T cells from PBMCs. Subset specified: CD45RA+ positively selected. The source is a man aged 18 to 35 in good health. Some clones in this sample may be carry-over from other donors' samples.

The chain carries TRBV28 and TRBJ1-4; D perhaps matches TRBD1 (5 bases). The V end was cut by 6 bases, the J end by 0 bases, with 11 bases between. The CDR3 covers 15 residues. The germline V gene encodes CDR1 MDHEN and CDR2 SYDVKM. CDR3 residues: CASRAGGATNEKLFF. CDR3 sequence (DNA): TGTGCCAGCAGGGCGGGAGGGGCAACTAATGAAAAACTGTTTTTT.

This clone was counted once. The CDR3 spells CSVRGGNTIYF. The CDR3 bases are TGCAGTGTCAGAGGGGGAAACACCATATATTTT. The V gene is TRBV20-1, the J gene TRBJ1-3; no firm D call. Germline CDR1 and CDR2: DFQATT and SNEGSKA (reference sequence). CDR3 size: 11 residues. Trimming cost V 7 bases and J 4 bases, with 8 bases left between them.

The chain employs TRBV28 and TRBJ1-2, with TRBD1 matching 10 bases. V was clipped by 6 bases and J by 5 bases; unmatched bases: 6. The germline CDR1 and CDR2 sequences are MDHEN and SYDVKM. This CDR3 is built from 14 residues. The CDR3 DNA is TGTGCCAGCAGGACAGGGGGCGGCGGGTATGGCTACACCTTC. This translates into CASRTGGGGYGYTF.

This clone was seen once. Other DNA sequences within the sample encode an identical CDR3. This rearrangement joins TRBV20-1 to TRBJ2-3, with D maybe TRBD2 (6 bases). The CDR3 sequence is 11 residues long. V lost 7 bases and J lost 1, with 6 bases in between. Germline CDR1 is DFQATT and CDR2 is SNEGSKA (reference sequence). The CDR3 is CSVAGTDTQYF. The CDR3 DNA follows: TGCAGTGTAGCGGGCACAGATACGCAGTATTTT.

The rearrangement joins TRBV10-3 to TRBJ2-3; 8 bases align to TRBD1. This CDR3 spans 16 amino acids. V lost 4 bases to trimming and J lost 1 base; unmatched junction nucleotides: 7. CDR1 is ENHRY and CDR2 is SYGVKD in the germline V gene. The CDR3 reads CAISAGRGLGTDTQYF. The CDR3 DNA is TGTGCCATCAGTGCAGGCAGGGGGCTCGGCACAGATACGCAGTATTTT.

The chain links TRBV29-1 to TRBJ2-7; D possibly uses TRBD1 or TRBD2 (5 bases each). The CDR3 has 14 amino acids. V lost 4 bases to trimming and J lost 7 bases, with 20 bases between them. Germline-derived CDR1 and CDR2 are SQVTM and ANQGSEA. The CDR3, as DNA: TGCAGCGTTGCAATGGGACCGCCGCTGGGGGAGCAGTACTTC. Its translation is CSVAMGPPLGEQYF.

Regarding this clone: The DNA is omitted, as the CDR3 cannot be located on it reliably, and the CDR3 follows TCRdb's listing. The gene calls are TRBV30 and TRBJ2-2; TRBD2 is the table's D call, not checked against the DNA. CDR1 is GTSNPN, CDR2 SVGIG, per germline (reference sequence). Both ends counted, the CDR3 spans 18 residues. This CDR3 is CAWSVLDPSGRTPGSCFF.

The chain carries TRBV30 and TRBJ2-7, with 7 bases aligning to TRBD1. Germline trimming cut 4 bases from V and 4 bases from J; bases unmatched to any gene: 4. The CDR3 has 12 amino acids. The germline CDR1 and CDR2 sequences are GTSNPN and SVGIG (reference sequence). The CDR3 sequence: CAWNDREYEQYF. CDR3 coding DNA: TGTGCCTGGAACGACAGGGAATACGAGCAGTACTTC. Drawing the rest from reference TRBV30 and TRBJ2-7, the complete variable domain is SQTIHQWPATLVQPVGSPLSLECTVEGTSNPNLYWYRQAAGRGLQLLFYSVGIGQISSEVPQNLSASRPQDRQFILSSKKLLLSDSGFYLCAWNDREYEQYFGPGTRLTVT.

The CDR3 coding sequence is TGTGCCAGCAGTTTGGGACAGGGACGGAGGGACACTGAAGCTTTCTTT. Translating gives CASSLGQGRRDTEAFF. The rearrangement uses TRBV28 and TRBJ1-1, with 9 nucleotides matching TRBD1. CDR3 size: 16 residues. Germline CDR1 MDHEN, CDR2 SYDVKM. With 3 bases clipped from V and 3 bases from J, the junction kept 8 bases outside the gene matches.

The chain links TRBV7-9 to TRBJ1-2, with TRBD1 as a possible D gene (5 bases). V was trimmed by 2 bases and J by 7 bases, leaving 17 bases between them. The CDR3 extends over 15 amino acids. Germline lookup yields CDR1 SEHNR and CDR2 FQNEAQ (reference sequence). Written as DNA, the CDR3 is TGTGCCAGCAGCTTACGACAGACAGACGCAGGTGGCTACACCTTC. This sequence encodes CASSLRQTDAGGYTF.

This clone appeared a single time. At the DNA level, this CDR3 is encoded by other sequences in the same sample as well. This chain links TRBV7-3 with TRBJ2-3; D unclear. The CDR3 is 13 amino acids. Trimming pared 3 bases from V and 1 base from J, leaving 5 bases between. CDR1 SGHTA and CDR2 FQGTGA come from the germline V gene. CDR3 coding DNA: TGTGCCAGCAGCTTGCTGGGCACAGATACGCAGTATTTT. Its protein is CASSLLGTDTQYF.

This clone appeared a single time. The chain carries TRBV5-1 and TRBJ1-1, with D unresolved. CDR1 and CDR2 (germline): SGHRS, YFSETQ. Trimming removed 1 base at V and 2 bases at J, with 9 bases between. The CDR3 contains 14 residues. The DNA of the CDR3 is TGCGCCAGCAGCTTGTTGGACGAAAACACTGAAGCTTTCTTT. This encodes CASSLLDENTEAFF. The entire variable domain, with the rest obtained from reference TRBV5-1 and TRBJ1-1, is as follows: KAGVTQTPRYLIKTRGQQVTLSCSPISGHRSVSWYQQTPGQGLQFLFEYFSETQRNKGNFPGRFSGRQFSNSRSEMNVSTLELGDSALYLCASSLLDENTEAFFGQGTRLTVV.

The chain links TRBV21-1 to TRBJ2-3; no check of the table's D call, TRBD2, against the DNA was made. TRBV21-1 counts as a pseudogene. This CDR3 region has 15 residues. CDR3 bases: TGTGCCAGCAGCTACCTAGCGGGAGGCGCAGATACGCAGTATTTT. This sequence encodes CASSYLAGGADTQYF.

The V call is TRBV7-3, the J call TRBJ1-1, with TRBD1 as a possible D gene (6 bases). The ends were cut back, 2 bases at V and 4 bases at J, with 8 bases in the middle. Germline CDR1 reads SGHTA; CDR2 reads FQGTGA. The CDR3 runs 13 residues. The CDR3 spells CASSLQGTTEAFF. The CDR3 bases are TGTGCCAGCAGCTTACAGGGGACCACTGAAGCTTTCTTT.

This rearrangement joins TRBV28 to TRBJ2-7, with a possible D match to TRBD1 (5 bases). Per germline, CDR1 MDHEN and CDR2 SYDVKM. The CDR3 runs to 12 residues. V gave up 3 bases and J gave up 7 bases, with 10 bases separating them. The CDR3 is CASSLRQSEQYF. For the CDR3, the DNA is TGTGCCAGCAGTTTGCGACAGTCTGAGCAGTACTTC. Complete variable domain (other parts from reference TRBV28 and TRBJ2-7): DVKVTQSSRYLVKRTGEKVFLECVQDMDHENMFWYRQDPGLGLRLIYFSYDVKMKEKGDIPEGYSVSREKKERFSLILESASTNQTSMYLCASSLRQSEQYFGPGTRLTVT.

The chain carries TRBV5-1 and TRBJ1-2; D is perhaps TRBD1 (5 bases). The CDR3 runs to 15 residues. CDR1 SGHRS and CDR2 YFSETQ come from the germline V gene. Trimming shortened V by 4 bases and J by 0 bases, and 13 bases separated the two germline ends. The CDR3 region is CASSPGRDANYGYTF. The DNA for the CDR3 is TGCGCCAGCAGCCCAGGCAGGGACGCTAACTATGGCTACACCTTC.

About this clone itself: Other DNA sequences in the sample encode the same CDR3. The rearrangement joins TRBV6-5 to TRBJ2-7; tentatively, D is TRBD2 (6 bases). V lost 5 bases, J lost 2 bases, and 10 bases lay in between. The germline CDR1 and CDR2 sequences are MNHEY and SVGAGI. The CDR3 contains 13 residues. The CDR3 spells CASSPGSPYEQYF. The CDR3, as DNA: TGTGCCAGCAGTCCCGGGAGTCCCTACGAGCAGTACTTC.

The V gene is TRBV7-2, the J gene TRBJ1-5; no reliable D call. The CDR3 totals 15 residues. Germline V gives CDR1 SGHTA, CDR2 FQGNSA. V lost 2 bases and J 10 bases, leaving 18 bases between the germline ends. For the CDR3, the DNA is TGTGCCAGCAGCTTATTCGTTAATGGTTTGTCACCCCAGCATTTT. Protein: CASSLFVNGLSPQHF.

This clone was found once. V and J are TRBV25-1 and TRBJ2-5; D gene uncertain. The length of the CDR3 is 15 residues. Germline V gene data show CDR1 as MGHDK and CDR2 as SYGVNS. V was trimmed by 8 bases and J by 2 bases, leaving 18 bases between them. The CDR3 DNA follows: TGTGCCAGCTCTAACCCCTTTAGGTCTCAAGAGACCCAGTACTTC. Amino acids: CASSNPFRSQETQYF.

Note on this clone: The same CDR3 also results from other DNA sequences found in this sample. The gene calls are TRBV6-5 and TRBJ1-2, with 8 bases lining up with TRBD1. The CDR3 sequence is 15 residues long. CDR1 is MNHEY and CDR2 is SVGAGI in the germline V gene. Germline trimming cut 0 bases from V and 3 bases from J; bases unmatched to any gene: 3. The CDR3 region has the DNA TGTGCCAGCAGTTACTCCAGGGGGCGCGACTATGGCTACACCTTC. It is translated as CASSYSRGRDYGYTF.

The gene calls are TRBV28 and TRBJ1-2; TRBD1 might be the D (5 bases). The V gene's germline CDR1 is MDHEN and CDR2 SYDVKM. The CDR3 has 14 residues. V gave up 10 bases and J gave up 2 bases, with 17 bases separating them. The DNA of the CDR3 is TGTGCCACCATCTACGAGGGGAAAAACTATGGCTACACCTTC. Translation: CATIYEGKNYGYTF.

Only a few counts were recorded for this clone. The chain is built from TRBV10-3 and TRBJ1-1; 7 nucleotides align to TRBD1. Germline V gene lookup returns CDR1 ENHRY and CDR2 SYGVKD. Trimming took 0 bases from V and 0 from J; bases not matched to a gene: 7. This CDR3 has 17 amino acids. This CDR3 is CAISESGGQRMNTEAFF. In DNA, the CDR3 is TGTGCCATCAGTGAGTCTGGGGGACAGCGAATGAACACTGAAGCTTTCTTT.

V gene TRBV7-2 combines with J gene TRBJ2-5; D could derive from TRBD1 or TRBD2 (6 bases each). V lost 1 base and J lost 0, with 18 bases in between. CDR3 length equals 18 residues. Germline-derived CDR1 and CDR2 are SGHTA and FQGNSA. The CDR3 DNA reads as TGTGCCAGCAGCTTAGGGTTTAGGGGGGTGTTAGACCAAGAGACCCAGTACTTC. It is translated as CASSLGFRGVLDQETQYF.

The chain joins TRBV28 to TRBJ1-2; D not certain. The germline CDR1 and CDR2 sequences are MDHEN and SYDVKM. V was clipped by 6 bases and J by 6 bases, with 14 bases between them. CDR3 size: 13 residues. The CDR3 here is CASSQSPRDGYTF. CDR3 DNA sequence: TGTGCCAGCAGCCAGTCCCCGAGGGATGGCTACACCTTC.

The chain has TRBV29-1 and TRBJ2-5, with D perhaps TRBD1 (5 bases). The V gene lost 7 bases and the J gene lost 1 base, with 13 bases spanning the gap. This CDR3 is built from 13 residues. Per the germline V gene, CDR1 is SQVTM and CDR2 is ANQGSEA. CDR3 sequence: CSAHLRGQETQYF. The CDR3 nucleotides read TGCAGCGCTCACCTTAGGGGCCAAGAGACCCAGTACTTC.

The chain is built from TRBV7-8 and TRBJ2-3; 10 bases are shared with TRBD2. V dropped 5 bases and J dropped 4; count of bases not matched to a gene: 6. The CDR3 runs to 15 residues. CDR1 SGHVS and CDR2 FQNEAQ come from the germline V gene. The DNA of the CDR3 is TGTGCCAGCAGCCAAGGGACTAGCGTAGCAGATACGCAGTATTTT. Protein product: CASSQGTSVADTQYF.

This chain connects TRBV25-1 to TRBJ1-1; a possible D gene is TRBD1 (6 bases). The CDR3 has 16 residues. The germline V gene encodes CDR1 MGHDK and CDR2 SYGVNS. Trimming pared 4 bases from V and 0 bases from J, leaving 15 bases between. This CDR3 is CASSGSPGQLNTEAFF. CDR3 DNA sequence: TGTGCCAGCAGTGGATCACCGGGACAATTGAACACTGAAGCTTTCTTT. The whole variable domain, remainder taken from reference TRBV25-1 and TRBJ1-1, is EADIYQTPRYLVIGTGKKITLECSQTMGHDKMYWYQQDPGMELHLIHYSYGVNSTEKGDLSSESTVSRIRTEHFPLTLESARPSHTSQYLCASSGSPGQLNTEAFFGQGTRLTVV.

V usage is TRBV19 and J usage is TRBJ2-5; TRBD1 might be the D (5 bases). V was pared by 2 bases and J by 2 bases, with 9 bases between. CDR1 and CDR2 from the germline V gene are LNHDA and SQIVND (reference sequence). This CDR3 spans 14 amino acids. Here the CDR3 reads CASSITRTQETQYF. The CDR3 DNA sequence: TGTGCCAGTAGTATAACGCGGACACAAGAGACCCAGTACTTC.